This is a list of T cell receptor beta chains from one sample in a study of CD8+ T cells in alopecia areata. Measured with immunoSEQ multiplex PCR; TCRdb has only the in-frame clones, and not every one. The sample holds about 180,000 clones, 63% seen once. The sequences come from CD4+ T cells sorted from blood, collected at week 0. These receptors were obtained from a human donor with alopecia areata. CDR3s include the opening cysteine and the closing phenylalanine or tryptophan. Fields, in order: D gene, V gene, clone size, J gene, CDR3 protein, CDR3 DNA. The D gene is left open where the match is weak. A clone size is listed for some rows: how often the clone was seen (once, few, many), or a class if it is expanded.

>TRBD1|TRBV6-1|-|TRBJ1-2
CASSDRQGSGYTF
TGTGCCAGCAGTGACCGACAGGGTAGTGGCTACACCTTC
>TRBD1|TRBV2|once|TRBJ1-1
CASSAGTGYTEAFF
TGTGCCAGCAGTGCAGGGACAGGGTATACTGAAGCTTTCTTT
>-|TRBV5-6|-|TRBJ2-7
CASSRSGPTGRYF
TGTGCCAGCAGTCGAAGCGGACCCACCGGGCGGTACTTC
>-|TRBV2|once|TRBJ1-1
CASSEGVRTEAFF
TGTGCCAGCAGTGAGGGGGTACGGACTGAAGCTTTCTTT
>-|TRBV2|-|TRBJ2-7
CASSEGRFPWEQYF
TGTGCCAGCAGTGAAGGCAGGTTCCCCTGGGAGCAGTACTTC
>-|TRBV10-3|once|TRBJ2-2
CAISQGYTGELFF
TGTGCCATCAGCCAGGGCTACACCGGGGAGCTGTTTTTT
>-|TRBV9|-|TRBJ2-2
CASSGDFTGELFF
TGTGCCAGCAGCGGAGACTTCACCGGGGAGCTGTTTTTT
>-|TRBV29-1|once|TRBJ1-5
CSANLGGSEPQHF
TGCAGCGCCAATCTGGGCGGATCGGAGCCCCAGCATTTT
>-|TRBV29-1|-|TRBJ2-1
CSVETGRYNEQFF
TGCAGCGTTGAGACAGGGAGGTACAATGAGCAGTTCTTC
>TRBD1|TRBV20-1|many|TRBJ1-1
CSAGDREAFF
TGCAGTGCCGGGGACAGGGAAGCTTTCTTT